The rows below give T cell receptor beta chains drawn from one sample of a study of control samples from healthy donors and cancer patients. Produced via immunoSEQ multiplex PCR; TCRdb's table is partial and in-frame only. Of 100,000 to 150,000 clones in the sample, 91% were seen once. Sequencing was carried out using blood. Receptors originate from a woman between 18 and 29 years old in good health. Both conserved end residues are part of each CDR3. The D gene is left open where the match is weak.

NA TRBV6-5 CASSYSRARTEAFF
TRBD1 TRBV14 CASSQGLGQGPAGTEAFF
NA TRBV27 CASRHGGALVNTEAFF
NA TRBV6-9 CASSYKEEGMNEKLFF
TRBD1 TRBV30 CAWSVPPGGTGLVQPQHF
NA TRBV19 CASSIGGRVNEQFF
TRBD2 TRBV7-6 CASSPSSGGTYEQYF
NA TRBV4-2 CASSQVWVDSEAFF
TRBD1 TRBV27 CASSSAQILGTGFYEQYF
TRBD2 TRBV14 CASSQDAGLAGLRSLREQYF
NA TRBV24-1 CATSDLGEKLFF
NA TRBV2 CASSPQGPMNTGELFF
NA TRBV28 CASSLSALGNTIYF
NA TRBV7-2 CASSLGGQIKNIQYF
NA TRBV19 CASSPATPSGTEAFF
TRBD1 TRBV5-1 CARTGGAFYGYTF
TRBD1 TRBV5-6 CASSLGSTGAGELFF
NA TRBV3-1/TRBV3-2 CASSLGGGSTSSPLHF
NA TRBV9 CASSGTVNHEQYF
TRBD1 TRBV19 CASSMNGQGNTGELFF
TRBD1 TRBV5-1 CASSGGSRDRRETQYF
NA TRBV20-1 CSAPTANEQFF
NA TRBV4-1 CASSRGGQGYTDTQYF
TRBD2 TRBV4-2 CASSQDFPVAGDWADTQYF
TRBD1 TRBV4-3 CASSQAGQGHYEQYF
TRBD2 TRBV28 CASSRLARGNTGELFF